Shown below are 29 T cell receptor beta chains from a single sample sequenced in a study of blood T cells in healthy people across ages. It was with a sample-barcoded 5' primer and a J-beta primer mix that a second PCR of about 7 to 12 cycles was run. TCRdb reanalysed the 5' RACE reads using MiXCR and keeps one entry per CDR3 protein. The sample holds more than 700,000 distinct CDR3 sequences, roughly 53% seen once. The sequenced material came from blood. These receptors were collected from a man older than 75 in good health.

This rearrangement joins TRBV6-6 to TRBJ2-7, with 10 bases identical to TRBD2. The CDR3 is made up of 13 amino acids. CDR1 is MNHNY, CDR2 SVGAGI, per germline (reference sequence). J gave up 5 bases and V 6 bases, and 4 bases lay outside the gene matches. CDR3 bases: TGTGCCAGCAGGCCTAGCGGGAGCCACGAGCAGTACTTC. This codes for CASRPSGSHEQYF.

The V call is TRBV6-2 or TRBV6-3, the J call TRBJ2-5; 9 bases align to TRBD1. This CDR3 has 18 residues. The trim removed 3 bases at V and 11 bases at J, leaving 22 bases unmatched. Looked up from germline, CDR1 is MNHEY and CDR2 is SVGEGT. For the CDR3, the DNA is TGTGCCAGCAGTTATTTAGGTCGGGACAGGGTCGTGAACAATGAGCAGTACTTC. Its translation: CASSYLGRDRVVNNEQYF.

V is TRBV20-1 and J is TRBJ1-2; 7 nucleotides match TRBD1. The germline V gene encodes CDR1 DFQATT and CDR2 SNEGSKA (reference sequence). Unmatched junction bases numbered 10, after V lost 3 bases and J lost 6 bases. There are 14 residues in the CDR3. The CDR3 reads CSASRNQGDDGYTF. CDR3 bases: TGCAGTGCTAGCCGGAACCAGGGGGACGATGGCTACACCTTC.

The chain recombines TRBV4-1 with TRBJ1-4; D is unresolved. CDR1 and CDR2 (germline): MGHRA, YSYEKL. Trimming stripped 4 bases from V and 0 bases from J, with 12 bases between. This CDR3 spans 16 amino acids. Written as DNA, the CDR3 is TGCGCCAGCAGCCCGAGGGAACATGCAACTAATGAAAAACTGTTTTTT. This translates into CASSPREHATNEKLFF.

This chain uses TRBV13 with TRBJ2-1, with D uncertain. Between the trimmed V and J ends, which lost 5 bases and 4 bases, there was a span of 18 bases. Germline CDR1 reads PRHDT; CDR2 reads FYEKMQ (reference sequence). This CDR3 is 16 amino acids long. CDR3 in amino acids: CASSLRDGRVYNEQFF. The CDR3 coding sequence is TGTGCCAGCAGCCTAAGGGATGGACGGGTGTACAATGAGCAGTTCTTC. Variable domain in full (rest from reference TRBV13 and TRBJ2-1): AAGVIQSPRHLIKEKRETATLKCYPIPRHDTVYWYQQGPGQDPQFLISFYEKMQSDKGSIPDRFSAQQFSDYHSELNMSSLELGDSALYFCASSLRDGRVYNEQFFGPGTRLTVL.

This chain uses TRBV4-1 with TRBJ2-3; tentatively, D is TRBD2 (5 bases). The V and J ends lost 7 bases and 4 bases respectively, with 18 bases between them. The CDR3 runs 15 residues. The germline V gene encodes CDR1 MGHRA and CDR2 YSYEKL. The CDR3 DNA reads TGCGCCAGCAATCAGGTAGAGGGAGTTGCAGATACGCAGTATTTT. It translates to CASNQVEGVADTQYF.

This chain connects TRBV20-1 to TRBJ2-7, with D possibly being TRBD1 (7 bases). V was cut by 5 bases and J by 5 bases, with 16 bases left in between. Germline V lookup: CDR1 DFQATT, CDR2 SNEGSKA (reference sequence). This CDR3 spans 13 amino acids. The CDR3 sequence: CSAAGQLNDEQYF. The CDR3 DNA is TGCAGTGCTGCGGGACAGCTAAACGACGAGCAGTACTTC.

This clonotype was recorded once. The chain combines TRBV5-1 with TRBJ2-6; D might be TRBD2 (7 bases). V lost 7 bases and J lost 0, with 14 bases in between. CDR1 SGHRS and CDR2 YFSETQ come from the germline V gene. The CDR3 length is 16 residues. In nucleotides, the CDR3 is TGCGCCAGCGGCGGGGGCGTCATCTCTGGGGCCAACGTCCTGACTTTC. Protein: CASGGGVISGANVLTF.

The chain carries TRBV6-6 and TRBJ2-7; the D is unclear. V gave up 6 bases and J gave up 0 bases, with 12 bases separating them. CDR1 MNHNY and CDR2 SVGAGI come from the germline V gene (reference sequence). The CDR3 loop spans 14 amino acids. This CDR3 reads CASRGSSGSYEQYF. As DNA, the CDR3 is TGTGCCAGCAGAGGGTCCTCAGGCTCCTACGAGCAGTACTTC.

The genes are TRBV7-9 and TRBJ2-7; a possible D gene is TRBD2 (6 bases). Germline CDR1 reads SEHNR; CDR2 reads FQNEAQ (reference sequence). Trimming took 4 bases from V and 4 from J, leaving 17 bases between them. CDR3 length: 15 residues. The CDR3 sequence: CASSSGEGRWYEQYF. The CDR3 DNA follows: TGTGCCAGCAGCTCCGGAGAAGGGAGGTGGTACGAGCAGTACTTC.

Here the CDR3 reads CTGGRTYEQYF. Written as DNA, the CDR3 is TGCACGGGGGGAAGGACCTACGAGCAGTACTTC. This chain connects TRBV29-1 to TRBJ2-4; 7 bases are shared with TRBD2. The closer fit of TRBJ2-7 to the DNA end suggests the J call may be wrong. The CDR3 extends over 11 amino acids. Per the germline V gene, CDR1 is SQVTM and CDR2 is ANQGSEA.

The rearrangement joins TRBV12-3 or TRBV12-4 to TRBJ2-1; D is uncertain. The CDR3 sequence is 14 residues long. Trimming pared 4 bases from V and 5 bases from J, leaving 12 bases between. CDR3 protein: CASSSQVLNNEQFF. As DNA, the CDR3 is TGTGCCAGCAGTTCCCAAGTTCTAAACAATGAGCAGTTCTTC.

V is TRBV7-6 and J is TRBJ2-6; unclear D gene. V lost 3 bases, J lost 0 bases, and 9 bases lay in between. Germline CDR1 reads SGHVS; CDR2 reads FNYEAQ. CDR3 size: 16 residues. The CDR3 sequence is CASSFAQSSGANVLTF. The CDR3 DNA follows: TGTGCCAGCAGCTTCGCGCAGAGCTCTGGGGCCAACGTCCTGACTTTC. Supplemented by reference TRBV7-6 and TRBJ2-6, the full variable domain reads GAGVSQSPRYKVTKRGQDVALRCDPISGHVSLYWYRQALGQGPEFLTYFNYEAQQDKSGLPNDRFSAERPEGSISTLTIQRTEQRDSAMYRCASSFAQSSGANVLTFGAGSRLTVL.

The J gene is TRBJ2-4, the V gene TRBV28; no clear D. Per the germline V gene, CDR1 is MDHEN and CDR2 is SYDVKM. V lost 2 bases and J lost 13, with 15 bases in between. CDR3 length: 13 amino acids. The CDR3 sequence: CASSLSVAYGQYF. The CDR3, as DNA: TGTGCCAGCAGTTTAAGCGTGGCCTACGGGCAGTACTTC. Full variable domain (outside the CDR3, taken from reference TRBV28 and TRBJ2-4): DVKVTQSSRYLVKRTGEKVFLECVQDMDHENMFWYRQDPGLGLRLIYFSYDVKMKEKGDIPEGYSVSREKKERFSLILESASTNQTSMYLCASSLSVAYGQYFGAGTRLSVL.

CDR3 residues: CASSLRRGPAYNEQFF. The DNA of the CDR3 is TGTGCCAGCAGCTTAAGGCGGGGCCCGGCCTACAATGAGCAGTTCTTC. The chain is built from TRBV7-2 and TRBJ2-1; tentative D call: TRBD2 (6 bases). The CDR3 totals 16 residues. Deletions cut 2 bases from V and 2 bases from J, with 13 bases between. CDR1 and CDR2 (germline): SGHTA, FQGNSA.

This clonotype was found once. The chain has TRBV9 and TRBJ2-7, with a weak D call TRBD2 (6 bases). Germline V gives CDR1 SGDLS, CDR2 YYNGEE. V was cut by 3 bases and J by 7 bases, with 14 bases left in between. The CDR3 totals 13 residues. This CDR3 reads CASSAGLLNEQYF. CDR3 sequence (DNA): TGTGCCAGCAGCGCGGGACTTCTCAATGAGCAGTACTTC.

The chain joins TRBV5-1 to TRBJ2-1, with 9 bases that match TRBD1. CDR1 SGHRS and CDR2 YFSETQ come from the germline V gene. The CDR3 runs to 14 residues. The J segment lost 3 bases and the V segment lost 6 bases, leaving 4 bases of the junction unmatched. The CDR3 region has the DNA TGCGCCAGCACCGAGGGACAGGGCTACAATGAGCAGTTCTTC. Translated, it gives CASTEGQGYNEQFF.

This clonotype was found a few times. This chain links TRBV9 with TRBJ2-2, with D possibly being TRBD1 (6 bases). Germline CDR1 is SGDLS and CDR2 is YYNGEE. This CDR3 region has 14 residues. V lost 8 bases and J 1 base, leaving 12 bases between the germline ends. CDR3 amino acids: CASGGGLNTGELFF. The CDR3 coding sequence is TGTGCCAGTGGGGGCGGATTGAACACCGGGGAGCTGTTTTTT. The whole variable domain, filled in from reference TRBV9 and TRBJ2-2, reads DSGVTQTPKHLITATGQRVTLRCSPRSGDLSVYWYQQSLDQGLQFLIQYYNGEERAKGNILERFSAQQFPDLHSELNLSSLELGDSALYFCASGGGLNTGELFFGEGSRLTVL.

This clonotype was seen only a few times. The gene calls are TRBV7-9 and TRBJ2-5; perhaps TRBD1 as D (6 bases). Trimming pared 3 bases from V and 7 bases from J, leaving 15 bases between. Germline loops: CDR1 SEHNR, CDR2 FQNEAQ (reference sequence). The CDR3 loop spans 14 amino acids. CDR3 protein: CASSLPGQGATQYF. The CDR3 DNA follows: TGTGCCAGCAGCTTGCCGGGACAAGGGGCGACCCAGTACTTC. The variable domain in full, completed from reference TRBV7-9 and TRBJ2-5, reads DTGVSQNPRHKITKRGQNVTFRCDPISEHNRLYWYRQTLGQGPEFLTYFQNEAQLEKSRLLSDRFSAERPKGSFSTLEIQRTEQGDSAMYLCASSLPGQGATQYFGPGTRLLVL.

The chain joins TRBV4-2 to TRBJ2-1, with 11 bases aligning to TRBD2. CDR1 and CDR2 (germline): LGHNA, YNFKEQ. The CDR3 covers 16 residues. Germline trimming cut 0 bases from V and 9 bases from J; bases unmatched to any gene: 7. CDR3 DNA sequence: TGTGCCAGCAGCCAAGATTCGGCTAGCGGGAGGAGTGAGCAGTTCTTC. Translating it yields CASSQDSASGRSEQFF.

V gene TRBV7-6 combines with J gene TRBJ2-1; D is possibly TRBD2 (6 bases). Germline loops: CDR1 SGHVS, CDR2 FNYEAQ. This CDR3 comprises 17 residues. The germline V and J ends were trimmed by 4 bases and 4 bases, with 20 bases remaining between them. CDR3 sequence (DNA): TGTGCCAGCAGCTCCCCCTCTGGGGGGAGGCGGTACAATGAGCAGTTCTTC. Amino acids: CASSSPSGGRRYNEQFF. The entire variable domain, with the rest obtained from reference TRBV7-6 and TRBJ2-1, is as follows: GAGVSQSPRYKVTKRGQDVALRCDPISGHVSLYWYRQALGQGPEFLTYFNYEAQQDKSGLPNDRFSAERPEGSISTLTIQRTEQRDSAMYRCASSSPSGGRRYNEQFFGPGTRLTVL.

The J gene is TRBJ2-5, the V gene TRBV4-1; D is possibly TRBD2 (6 bases). The CDR3 has 14 residues. Germline V lookup: CDR1 MGHRA, CDR2 YSYEKL. Trimming removed 0 bases at V and 4 bases at J, with 9 bases between. The CDR3 is CASSQDTGRETQYF. CDR3 nucleotides: TGCGCCAGCAGCCAAGATACCGGGAGAGAGACCCAGTACTTC.

The chain carries TRBV20-1 and TRBJ2-4; TRBD2 matches 8 bases. CDR1 is DFQATT and CDR2 is SNEGSKA in the germline V gene (reference sequence). The V segment lost 2 bases and the J segment 13 bases; nucleotides outside the gene matches: 16. This CDR3 spans 15 amino acids. The CDR3 protein is CSARNAGGPQNEQYF. As DNA, the CDR3 is TGCAGTGCTAGAAATGCGGGAGGCCCCCAAAATGAGCAGTACTTC.

This clonotype turned up a few times. V gene TRBV4-1 combines with J gene TRBJ2-7, with 11 nucleotides matching TRBD2. After removal of 1 base from V and 2 bases from J, the junction contained 4 bases not matched to a gene. This CDR3 is built from 16 residues. CDR1 and CDR2 (germline): MGHRA, YSYEKL. The CDR3 region has the DNA TGCGCCAGCAGCCAAGTAGCGGGAGGGCCCCCCTACGAGCAGTACTTC. This codes for CASSQVAGGPPYEQYF.

The chain has TRBV20-1 and TRBJ2-5, with 7 nucleotides matching TRBD2. The J call may be incorrect, as the DNA end agrees better with TRBJ2-7. CDR1 and CDR2 from the germline V gene are DFQATT and SNEGSKA (reference sequence). The CDR3 has 14 amino acids. The CDR3 nucleotides are TGCAGTGCTAGTCCGGGACTAAGCTCCTACGAGCAGTACTTC. This sequence encodes CSASPGLSSYEQYF.

The V and J genes are TRBV20-1 and TRBJ2-3; TRBD2 agrees at 12 bases. Unmatched junction bases numbered 6, after V lost 3 bases and J lost 5 bases. This CDR3 comprises 15 residues. Germline CDR1 reads DFQATT; CDR2 reads SNEGSKA (reference sequence). Here the CDR3 DNA reads TGCAGTGCTAGCCCACTAGCGGGAGGTGGAGATACGCAGTATTTT. Translating gives CSASPLAGGGDTQYF.

The J gene is TRBJ2-1, the V gene TRBV7-9; 8 positions match TRBD2. V was clipped by 4 bases and J by 4 bases; unmatched bases: 6. Germline V lookup: CDR1 SEHNR, CDR2 FQNEAQ (reference sequence). The CDR3 extends over 15 amino acids. In DNA form, the CDR3 reads TGTGCCAGCAGCTACGAGCGGGAGTCATACAATGAGCAGTTCTTC. Translation gives CASSYERESYNEQFF.

As to this clonotype: Compared with germline, one end of the junction differs, possibly owing to a read error. The gene calls are TRBV5-1 and TRBJ2-7; D perhaps matches TRBD2 (6 bases). Germline CDR1 and CDR2: SGHRS and YFSETQ. The CDR3 runs 13 residues. DNA for the CDR3: TGTGCCAGCAGCTCGGAGGGCCTCAATGAGCAGTACTTC. Residues: CASSSEGLNEQYF.

The rearrangement joins TRBV20-1 to TRBJ2-7, with D tentatively TRBD1 or TRBD2 (6 bases each). Trimming stripped 6 bases from V and 3 bases from J, with 15 bases between. The CDR3 sequence is 13 residues long. CDR1 DFQATT and CDR2 SNEGSKA come from the germline V gene (reference sequence). The CDR3 nucleotides are TGCAGTGCACCCCGAGGGGGGAACTACGAGCAGTACTTC. Residues: CSAPRGGNYEQYF.